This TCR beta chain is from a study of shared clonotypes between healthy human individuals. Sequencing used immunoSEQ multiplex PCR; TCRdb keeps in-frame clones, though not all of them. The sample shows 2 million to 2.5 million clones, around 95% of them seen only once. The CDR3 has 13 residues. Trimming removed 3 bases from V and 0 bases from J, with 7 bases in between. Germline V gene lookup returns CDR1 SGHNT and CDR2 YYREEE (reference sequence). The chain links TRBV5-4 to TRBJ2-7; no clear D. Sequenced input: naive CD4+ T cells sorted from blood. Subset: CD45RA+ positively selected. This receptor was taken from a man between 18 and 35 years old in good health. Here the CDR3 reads CASSSYSSYEQYF. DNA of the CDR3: TGTGCCAGCAGCTCCTACTCCTCCTACGAGCAGTACTTC.